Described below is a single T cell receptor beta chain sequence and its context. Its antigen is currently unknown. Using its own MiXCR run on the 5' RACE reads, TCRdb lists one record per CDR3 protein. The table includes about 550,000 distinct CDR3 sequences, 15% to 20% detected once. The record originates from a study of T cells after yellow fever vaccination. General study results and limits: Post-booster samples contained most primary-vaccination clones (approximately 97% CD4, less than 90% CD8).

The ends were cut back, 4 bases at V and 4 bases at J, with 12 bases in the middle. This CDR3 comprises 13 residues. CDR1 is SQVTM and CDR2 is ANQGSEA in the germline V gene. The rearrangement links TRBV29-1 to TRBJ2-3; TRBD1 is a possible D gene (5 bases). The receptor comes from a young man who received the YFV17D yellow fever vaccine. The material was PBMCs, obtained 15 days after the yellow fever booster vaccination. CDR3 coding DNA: TGCAGCGTTGTGCGCAGGGCTGCAGATACGCAGTATTTT. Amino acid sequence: CSVVRRAADTQYF.